Only a few counts were recorded for the clone carrying this T cell receptor (beta chain). Followed over time, Seattle patients had been enrolled while infection was active. This entry is derived from a study of blood T cell repertoires in COVID-19. Study-wide context: Collection of acute and convalescent COVID-19 samples took place in the United States, Italy and Spain. Sources were T cells, B-cell-depleted T cells, or PBMCs; the material itself was cDNA or gDNA.

As handled by the study authors: Quantification of nucleated cells was approximated via reference gene primer amplification. Measured with immunoSEQ multiplex PCR; TCRdb has only the in-frame clones, and not every one. The D gene and trimming were derived from the DNA, and the V and J assignments and clone size from that table. Seen here are 20,000 to 30,000 clones, more than 80% observed once, and the top ten hold about 2.5%. Germline loops: CDR1 ENHRY, CDR2 SYGVKD. The V end lost 10 bases, the J end lost 0 bases, and 21 bases lay between the germline ends. The CDR3 runs to 16 residues. This receptor was taken from a woman in her 70s with COVID-19, enrolled during active disease. Material: peripheral blood. The V call is TRBV10-3, the J call TRBJ2-5; D perhaps matches TRBD1 (6 bases). CDR3: CATMGARGGYQETQYF. CDR3 bases: TGTGCCACCATGGGGGCCCGAGGAGGATACCAAGAGACCCAGTACTTC.